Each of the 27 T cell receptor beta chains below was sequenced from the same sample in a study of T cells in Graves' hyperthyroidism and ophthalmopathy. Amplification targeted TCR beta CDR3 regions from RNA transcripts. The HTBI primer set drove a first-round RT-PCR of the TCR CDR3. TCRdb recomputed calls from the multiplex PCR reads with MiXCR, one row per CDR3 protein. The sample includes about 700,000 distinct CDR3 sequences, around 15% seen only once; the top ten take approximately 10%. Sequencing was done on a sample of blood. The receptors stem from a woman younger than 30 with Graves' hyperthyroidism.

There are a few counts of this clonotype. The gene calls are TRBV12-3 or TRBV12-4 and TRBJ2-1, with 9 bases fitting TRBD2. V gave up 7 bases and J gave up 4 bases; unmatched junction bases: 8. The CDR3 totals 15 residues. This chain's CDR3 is CASTPGLAEYNEQFF. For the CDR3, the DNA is TGTGCCAGCACCCCGGGACTAGCAGAATACAATGAGCAGTTCTTC.

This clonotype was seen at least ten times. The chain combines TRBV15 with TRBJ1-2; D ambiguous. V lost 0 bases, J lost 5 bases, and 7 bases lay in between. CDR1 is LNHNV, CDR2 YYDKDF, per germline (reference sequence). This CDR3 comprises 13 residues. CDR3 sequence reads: CATSRDVAYGYTF. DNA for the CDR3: TGTGCCACCAGCAGAGATGTGGCGTATGGCTACACCTTC.

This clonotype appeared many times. The CDR3 reads CASSEKTGGRQPQHF. In DNA form, the CDR3 reads TGTGCCAGCAGTGAAAAGACAGGGGGCCGGCAGCCCCAGCATTTT. This chain connects TRBV6-1 to TRBJ1-5, with 10 bases fitting TRBD1. CDR3 length equals 15 residues. Germline V gene data show CDR1 as MNHNS and CDR2 as SASEGT. The V gene end was trimmed by 2 bases and the J gene end by 7 bases; junction bases not matched to a gene: 5.

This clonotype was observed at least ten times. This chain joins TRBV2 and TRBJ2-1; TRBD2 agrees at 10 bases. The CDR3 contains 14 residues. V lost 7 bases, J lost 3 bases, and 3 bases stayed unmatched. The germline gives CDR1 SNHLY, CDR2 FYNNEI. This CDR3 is CASKLAGYYNEQFF. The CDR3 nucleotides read TGTGCCAGCAAACTAGCGGGGTACTACAATGAGCAGTTCTTC. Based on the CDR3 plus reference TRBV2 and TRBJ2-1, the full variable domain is EPEVTQTPSHQVTQMGQEVILRCVPISNHLYFYWYRQILGQKVEFLVSFYNNEISEKSEIFDDQFSVERPDGSNFTLKIRSTKLEDSAMYFCASKLAGYYNEQFFGPGTRLTVL.

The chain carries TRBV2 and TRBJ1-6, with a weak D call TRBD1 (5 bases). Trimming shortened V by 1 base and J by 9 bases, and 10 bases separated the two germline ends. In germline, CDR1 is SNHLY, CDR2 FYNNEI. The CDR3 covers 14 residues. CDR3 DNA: TGTGCCAGCAGTGAAGGGCAGGGACGTTCACCCCTCCACTTT. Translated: CASSEGQGRSPLHF.

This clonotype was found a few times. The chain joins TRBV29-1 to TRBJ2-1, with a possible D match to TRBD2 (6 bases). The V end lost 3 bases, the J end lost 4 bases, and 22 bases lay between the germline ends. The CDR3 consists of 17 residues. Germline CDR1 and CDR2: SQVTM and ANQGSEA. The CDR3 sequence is CSVEGSGGVPFYNEQFF. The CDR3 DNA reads TGCAGCGTTGAGGGAAGCGGAGGGGTCCCTTTTTACAATGAGCAGTTCTTC.

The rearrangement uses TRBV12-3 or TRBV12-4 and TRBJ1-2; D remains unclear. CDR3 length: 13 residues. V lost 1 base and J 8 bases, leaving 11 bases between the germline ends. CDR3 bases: TGTGCCAGCAGTTTAGTTGAATATATGGGCTACACCTTC. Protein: CASSLVEYMGYTF.

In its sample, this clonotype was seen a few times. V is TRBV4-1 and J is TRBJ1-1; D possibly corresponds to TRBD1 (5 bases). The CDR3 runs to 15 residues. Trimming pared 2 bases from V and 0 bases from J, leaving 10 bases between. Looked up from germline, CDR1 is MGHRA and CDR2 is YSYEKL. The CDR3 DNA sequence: TGCGCCAGCAGCCAATTGGTGACAGTGAACACTGAAGCTTTCTTT. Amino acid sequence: CASSQLVTVNTEAFF.

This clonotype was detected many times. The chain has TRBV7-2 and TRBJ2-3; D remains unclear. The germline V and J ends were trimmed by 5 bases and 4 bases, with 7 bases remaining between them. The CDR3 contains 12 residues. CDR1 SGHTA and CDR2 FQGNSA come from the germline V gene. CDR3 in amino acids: CASSAPPDTQYF. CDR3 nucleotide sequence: TGTGCCAGCAGCGCCCCTCCAGATACGCAGTATTTT.

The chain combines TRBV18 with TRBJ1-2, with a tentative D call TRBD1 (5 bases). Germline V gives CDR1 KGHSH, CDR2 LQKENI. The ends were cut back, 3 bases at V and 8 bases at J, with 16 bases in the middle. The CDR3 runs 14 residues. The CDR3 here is CASSPGDRLGGYTF. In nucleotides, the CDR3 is TGTGCCAGCTCACCGGGGGACCGGCTAGGGGGCTACACCTTC.

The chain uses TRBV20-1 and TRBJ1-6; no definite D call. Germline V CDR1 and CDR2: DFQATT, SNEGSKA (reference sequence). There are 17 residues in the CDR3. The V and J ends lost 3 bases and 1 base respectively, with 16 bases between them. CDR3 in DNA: TGCAGTGCTAGGGTTCGGCGCGGGAAGTCCTATAATTCACCCCTCCACTTT. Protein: CSARVRRGKSYNSPLHF.

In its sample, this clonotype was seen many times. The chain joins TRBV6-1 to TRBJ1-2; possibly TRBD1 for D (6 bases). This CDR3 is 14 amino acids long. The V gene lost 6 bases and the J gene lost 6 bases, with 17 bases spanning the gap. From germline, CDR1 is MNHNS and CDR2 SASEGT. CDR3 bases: TGTGCCAGCAGGCCCACAGGGTTCAAGGATGGCTACACCTTC. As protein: CASRPTGFKDGYTF.

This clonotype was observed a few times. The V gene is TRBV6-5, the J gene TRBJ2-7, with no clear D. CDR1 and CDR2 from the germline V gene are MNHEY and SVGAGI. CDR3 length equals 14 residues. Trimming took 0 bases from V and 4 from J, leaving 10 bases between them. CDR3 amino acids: CASSYSNLKYEQYF. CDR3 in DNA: TGTGCCAGCAGTTACTCGAATTTAAAGTACGAGCAGTACTTC.

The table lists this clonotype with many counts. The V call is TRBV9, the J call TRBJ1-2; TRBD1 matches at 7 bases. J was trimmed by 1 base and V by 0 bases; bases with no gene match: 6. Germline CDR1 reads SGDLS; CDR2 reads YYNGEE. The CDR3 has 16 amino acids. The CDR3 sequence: CASSVEGGGFNYGYTF. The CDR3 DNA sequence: TGTGCCAGCAGCGTAGAAGGGGGCGGATTTAACTATGGCTACACCTTC.

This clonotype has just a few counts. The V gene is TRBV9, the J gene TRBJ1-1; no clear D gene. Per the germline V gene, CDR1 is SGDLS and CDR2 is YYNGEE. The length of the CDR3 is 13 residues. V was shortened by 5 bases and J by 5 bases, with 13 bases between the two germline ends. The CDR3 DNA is TGTGCCAGCAGGGTGGGGTTAACTACTGAAGCTTTCTTT. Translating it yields CASRVGLTTEAFF.

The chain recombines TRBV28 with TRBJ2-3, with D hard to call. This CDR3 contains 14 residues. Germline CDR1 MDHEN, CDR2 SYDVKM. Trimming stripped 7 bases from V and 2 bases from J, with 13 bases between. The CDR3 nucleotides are TGTGCCAGCAAAATCCACTACTCCACAGATACGCAGTATTTT. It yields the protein CASKIHYSTDTQYF.

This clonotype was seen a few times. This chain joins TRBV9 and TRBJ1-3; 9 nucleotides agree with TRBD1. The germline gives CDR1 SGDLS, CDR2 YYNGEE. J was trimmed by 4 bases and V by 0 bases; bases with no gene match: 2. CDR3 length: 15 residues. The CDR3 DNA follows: TGTGCCAGCAGCGTAGCTGGGACAGGGGGAAACACCATATATTTT. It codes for CASSVAGTGGNTIYF.

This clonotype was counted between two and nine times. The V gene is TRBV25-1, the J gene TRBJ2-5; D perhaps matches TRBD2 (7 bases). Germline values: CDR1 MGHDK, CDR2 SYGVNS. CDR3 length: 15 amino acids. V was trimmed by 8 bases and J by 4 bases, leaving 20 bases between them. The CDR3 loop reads CASSPSEGGGETQYF. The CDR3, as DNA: TGTGCCAGCTCCCCCAGCGAGGGGGGGGGAGAGACCCAGTACTTC.

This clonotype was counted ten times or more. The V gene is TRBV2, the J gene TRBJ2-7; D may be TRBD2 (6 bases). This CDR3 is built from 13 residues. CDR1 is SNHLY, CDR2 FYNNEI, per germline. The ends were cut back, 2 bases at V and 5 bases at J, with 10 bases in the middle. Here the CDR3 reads CASSERWGDEQYF. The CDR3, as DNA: TGTGCCAGCAGTGAAAGGTGGGGGGACGAGCAGTACTTC.

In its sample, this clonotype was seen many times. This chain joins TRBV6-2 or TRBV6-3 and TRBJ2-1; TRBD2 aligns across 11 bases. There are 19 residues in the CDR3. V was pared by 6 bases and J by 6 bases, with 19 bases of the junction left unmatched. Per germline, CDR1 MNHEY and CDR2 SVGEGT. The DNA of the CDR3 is TGTGCCAGCAGCCGCGCTTTAGCGGGAGGGCCTCCTCTCTCCAATGAGCAGTTCTTC. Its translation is CASSRALAGGPPLSNEQFF.

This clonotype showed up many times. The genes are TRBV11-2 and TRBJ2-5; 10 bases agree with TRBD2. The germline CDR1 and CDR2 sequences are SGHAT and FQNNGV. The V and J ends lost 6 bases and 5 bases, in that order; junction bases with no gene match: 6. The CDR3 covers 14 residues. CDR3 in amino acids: CASRKREGGETQYF. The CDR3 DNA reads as TGTGCCAGCAGGAAGCGGGAGGGCGGGGAGACCCAGTACTTC.

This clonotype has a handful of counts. The CDR3: CAVLPTGTGNVGFF. The CDR3 nucleotides read TGTGCCGTCCTTCCGACCGGGACAGGGAACGTTGGTTTCTTT. The gene calls are TRBV3-2 and TRBJ1-1; the table names TRBD1, a call not compared with the DNA. TRBV3-2 constitutes a pseudogene. This CDR3 has 14 residues.

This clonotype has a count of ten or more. CDR3 coding DNA: TGTGCCAGCAGTTTCATGGAGACCCAGTACTTC. Its protein is CASSFMETQYF. The rearrangement links TRBV12-3 or TRBV12-4 to TRBJ2-5, with D uncertain. Deletions cut 3 bases from V and 5 bases from J, with 4 bases between. This CDR3 is built from 11 residues.

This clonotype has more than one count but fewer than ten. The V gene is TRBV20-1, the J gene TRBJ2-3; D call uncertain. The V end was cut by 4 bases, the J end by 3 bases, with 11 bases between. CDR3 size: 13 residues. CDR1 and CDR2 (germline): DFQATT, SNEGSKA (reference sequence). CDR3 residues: CSANPGRTDTQYF. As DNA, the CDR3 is TGCAGTGCTAATCCGGGCCGGACAGATACGCAGTATTTT.

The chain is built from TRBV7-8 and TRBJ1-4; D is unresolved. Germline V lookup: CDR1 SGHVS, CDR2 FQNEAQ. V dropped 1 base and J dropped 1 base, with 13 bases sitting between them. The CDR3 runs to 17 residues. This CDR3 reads CASSLGWLPLTNEKLFF. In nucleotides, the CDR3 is TGTGCCAGCAGCTTAGGATGGCTGCCCTTAACTAATGAAAAACTGTTTTTT.

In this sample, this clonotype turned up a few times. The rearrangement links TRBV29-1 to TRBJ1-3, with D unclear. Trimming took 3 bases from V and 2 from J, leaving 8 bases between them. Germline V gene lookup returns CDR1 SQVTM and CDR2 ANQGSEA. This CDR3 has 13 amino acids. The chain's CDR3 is CSVDEVAGNTIYF. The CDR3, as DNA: TGCAGCGTTGATGAGGTGGCTGGAAACACCATATATTTT.

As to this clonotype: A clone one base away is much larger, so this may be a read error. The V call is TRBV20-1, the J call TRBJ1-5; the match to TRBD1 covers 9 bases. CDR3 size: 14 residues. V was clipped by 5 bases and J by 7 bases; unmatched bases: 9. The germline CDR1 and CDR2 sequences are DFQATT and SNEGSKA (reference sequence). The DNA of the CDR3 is TGCAGTGCTGCGCTACAGGGGGCTGGGCAGCCCCAGCATTTT. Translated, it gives CSAALQGAGQPQHF.